This T cell receptor (beta chain) stems from a study of PD-1 blockade in classical Hodgkin lymphoma. General observations from the study: The diversity seen at baseline in complete responders resembled that of newly diagnosed patients.

In its sample, this clone was seen once. The antigen is unknown. The CDR3 loop spans 15 amino acids. The V and J ends lost 0 bases and 6 bases respectively, with 12 bases between them. Germline CDR1 SGHRS, CDR2 YFSETQ. Time point defined: cycle 4 day 1 (C4D1), after 6 weeks of nivolumab. Every patient was affected by relapse after autologous stem cell transplantation, while exposure to brentuximab vedotin was not uniform. Clones were sequenced by immunoSEQ multiplex PCR, and TCRdb holds only the in-frame ones, with some missing. In the table there are roughly 100,000 clones, 85% to 95% of which are singletons.

The specimen was peripheral blood mononuclear cells (PBMCs), collected before the fourth cycle of nivolumab. The receptor's source is a human donor with classical Hodgkin lymphoma. This chain connects TRBV5-1 to TRBJ1-4; a possible D gene is TRBD1 (5 bases). The CDR3 coding sequence is TGCGCCAGCAGCTTGGAGACAGAGAGTTATGAAAAACTGTTTTTT. It codes for CASSLETESYEKLFF.